A selection of T cell receptor beta chains follows, all from one sample in a study of blood T cell repertoires in COVID-19. Generated by immunoSEQ multiplex PCR, the TCRdb table keeps only in-frame clones and is missing some. The sample contains about 250,000 clones, approximately 84% of which appear only once. What was sequenced was PBMCs or T cells enriched from blood (not recorded which). The receptors here all came from a middle-aged man who had recovered from COVID-19. The CDR3 runs from the conserved cysteine through the conserved F or W. D genes are given only for firm matches. The size entry is marked missing in some rows and otherwise reads once, few, many or a size class.

>TRBJ2-7|TRBD1|TRBV27|16|-
TGTGCCAGCAGTACCCAACAGGGGCGTAGATCCTACGAGCAGTACTTC
CASSTQQGRRSYEQYF
>TRBJ2-1|TRBD2|TRBV15|13|many
TGTGCCACCAGCCTAGCGGGGGCGGGCGAGCAGTTCTTC
CATSLAGAGEQFF
>TRBJ2-7|TRBD1|TRBV7-8|15|once
TGTGCCAGCAGCTTAGTAGGGCAGGGGGCGGCCGAGCAGTACTTC
CASSLVGQGAAEQYF
>TRBJ1-2|-|TRBV5-1|14|-
TGCGCCAGCAGCTTGGAAAACGCAGGGGCTGGCTACACCTTC
CASSLENAGAGYTF
>TRBJ1-4|-|TRBV9|15|few
TGTGCCAGCAGCGTAGGATGGTCGTCCCGGGAAAAACTGTTTTTT
CASSVGWSSREKLFF
>TRBJ1-1|-|TRBV11-1|15|few
TGTGCCAGCAGCTTAGCCCGGGGTGGGGAGACTGAAGCTTTCTTT
CASSLARGGETEAFF
>TRBJ2-3|-|TRBV6-2/TRBV6-3|17|once
TGTGCCAGCAGTTACTACGGAAGCGGAGGAGTAACAGATACGCAGTATTTT
CASSYYGSGGVTDTQYF
>TRBJ1-1|TRBD1|TRBV13|16|-
TGTGCCAGCAGCTTGGGGCCAGGGGGCTCGGGCACTGAAGCTTTCTTT
CASSLGPGGSGTEAFF
>TRBJ1-2|TRBD1|TRBV13|15|-
TGTGCCAGCAGCCCCGGACAGGGGACCCACTATGGCTACACCTTC
CASSPGQGTHYGYTF
>TRBJ2-5|TRBD2|TRBV3-1/TRBV3-2|15|-
TGTGCCAGCAGCCAAAGTAGCGGGGTCCAAGAGACCCAGTACTTC
CASSQSSGVQETQYF
>TRBJ2-1|TRBD2|TRBV11-3|16|-
TGTGCCAGCAGCCCAAGACTAGCGGGAGATAAGAATGAGCAGTTCTTC
CASSPRLAGDKNEQFF
>TRBJ1-1|TRBD1|TRBV5-1|15|few
TGCGCCAGCAGCAGGACAGGCACTTCGAACACTGAAGCTTTCTTT
CASSRTGTSNTEAFF
>TRBJ1-2|TRBD1|TRBV7-3|16|-
TGTGCCAGCAGCTTAAGGGGGACAGGGGTTGACTATGGCTACACCTTC
CASSLRGTGVDYGYTF
>TRBJ1-3|TRBD1|TRBV6-5|15|-
TGTGCCAGCAGGCGCGACAGGGACCATGGAAACACCATATATTTT
CASRRDRDHGNTIYF
>TRBJ2-2|-|TRBV7-2|14|once
TGTGCCAGCAGCCCAACCGGACAGACCGGGGAGCTGTTTTTT
CASSPTGQTGELFF
>TRBJ2-7|-|TRBV19|14|-
TGTGCCAGTAGTATTACGCGGGGGCGCTACGAGCAGTACTTC
CASSITRGRYEQYF
>TRBJ1-2|-|TRBV5-4|16|-
TGTGCCAGCAGCTTGGCAGTCTCCCAGGGTAACTATGGCTACACCTTC
CASSLAVSQGNYGYTF
>TRBJ1-2|TRBD1|TRBV7-2|16|-
TGTGCCAGCAGCTTACATTGGAATCAGGGGGCGGATGGCTACACCTTC
CASSLHWNQGADGYTF
>TRBJ1-2|TRBD1|TRBV18|14|-
TGTGCCAGCTCACCGGGACAGACCATCTATGGCTACACCTTC
CASSPGQTIYGYTF
>TRBJ1-2|TRBD1|TRBV25-1|14|-
TGTGCCAGCAGTGAGAGGGACAGGTCCTATGGCTACACCTTC
CASSERDRSYGYTF
>TRBJ1-2|TRBD1|TRBV7-8|15|-
TGTGCCAGCAGTTGGACAGGCGATGCTAACTATGGCTACACCTTC
CASSWTGDANYGYTF
>TRBJ1-5|-|TRBV10-3|13|-
TGTGCCATCAGTGAGGCGGGCAATCAGCCCCAGCATTTT
CAISEAGNQPQHF
>TRBJ1-6|-|TRBV19|13|-
TGTGCCAGTAGTCCGGGAACAAATTCACCCCTCCACTTT
CASSPGTNSPLHF